The 5 T cell receptor beta chains below all came from one sample that was sequenced in a study of cytomegalovirus exposure and HLA in healthy donors (dated by TCRdb to the late 2010s). Library method: the immunoSEQ multiplex PCR assay. The multiplex PCR relied on a mix of 60 forward primers for TCR Vbeta segments and 13 reverse primers for TCR Jbeta segments. TCRdb obtained this table from immuneACCESS and retained in-frame rearrangements with V and J assigned. These tables miss some clones; where compared with another copy, unresolved V genes account for less than half of the shortfall, and the remainder is unexplained. The sample contains roughly 120,000 clones, 77% of them found a single time. Almost 5% of the sample goes to the ten largest clones. Material: PBMCs. Receptors originate from a man in his forties or fifties in good health and CMV-seropositive.

The chain employs TRBV4-1 and TRBJ1-2; 9 bases are a match to TRBD1. The CDR3 loop spans 15 amino acids. The germline V gene encodes CDR1 MGHRA and CDR2 YSYEKL. The V segment lost 1 base and the J segment 4 bases; nucleotides outside the gene matches: 4. For the CDR3, the DNA is TGCGCCAGCAGCCAAGTAGGGACAGGGCCCTATGGCTACACCTTC. This encodes CASSQVGTGPYGYTF.

The chain carries TRBV7-2 and TRBJ1-1, with TRBD1 as a possible D gene (6 bases). The germline gives CDR1 SGHTA, CDR2 FQGNSA. V gave up 1 base and J gave up 5 bases, with 14 bases separating them. The CDR3 totals 15 residues. The CDR3 DNA is TGTGCCAGCAGCTTAGTTGGGGGCGGGGGAACTGAAGCTTTCTTT. As protein: CASSLVGGGGTEAFF.

The count of this clone is one. The chain joins TRBV7-9 to TRBJ1-5; D remains unclear. V was shortened by 5 bases and J by 7 bases, with 18 bases between the two germline ends. Germline assignment: CDR1 SEHNR and CDR2 FQNEAQ (reference sequence). The CDR3 spans 15 residues. In DNA form, the CDR3 reads TGTGCCAGCAGCGACGATGGTGGGCGAGGGCAGCCCCAGCATTTT. Protein: CASSDDGGRGQPQHF.

V and J are TRBV13 and TRBJ2-3, with 8 bases fitting TRBD1. V shed 6 bases and J 4 bases; nucleotides not matched to a gene: 9. Germline CDR1 PRHDT, CDR2 FYEKMQ (reference sequence). The CDR3 is 15 residues long. The CDR3 DNA reads TGTGCCAGCAGTCAAATCAGGGGGCTTTCAGATACGCAGTATTTT. Its protein product is CASSQIRGLSDTQYF.

J is TRBJ1-5 and V is TRBV19, with D possibly TRBD1 on 5 matching bases. The CDR3 is 15 residues long. Germline CDR1 LNHDA, CDR2 SQIVND (reference sequence). V was clipped by 6 bases and J by 1 base, with 13 bases between them. CDR3 amino acids: CASSEAGGSNQPQHF. For the CDR3, the DNA is TGTGCCAGTAGCGAGGCCGGGGGGAGCAATCAGCCCCAGCATTTT.